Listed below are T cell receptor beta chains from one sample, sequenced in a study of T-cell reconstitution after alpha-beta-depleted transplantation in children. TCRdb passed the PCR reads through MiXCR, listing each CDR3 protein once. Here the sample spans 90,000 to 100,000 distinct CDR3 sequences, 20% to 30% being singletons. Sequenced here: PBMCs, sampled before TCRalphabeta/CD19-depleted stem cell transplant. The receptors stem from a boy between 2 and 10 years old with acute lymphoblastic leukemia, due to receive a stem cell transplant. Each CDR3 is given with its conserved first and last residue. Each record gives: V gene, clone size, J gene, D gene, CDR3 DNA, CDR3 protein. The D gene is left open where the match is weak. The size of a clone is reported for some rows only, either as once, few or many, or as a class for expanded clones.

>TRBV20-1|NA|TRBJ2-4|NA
TGCAGCGTTCATGTAGCTCAAGGGGGTGCCAAAAACATTCAGTACTTC
CSVHVAQGGAKNIQYF
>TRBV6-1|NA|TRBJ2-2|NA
TGTGCCACCCAGCGGCGCTACACCGGGGAGCTGTTTTTT
CATQRRYTGELFF
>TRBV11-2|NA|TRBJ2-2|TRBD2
TGTGCCAGCAGCCCCTATCCCGGGACTAGCGGAAAAGGGAACACCGGGGAGCTGTTTTTT
CASSPYPGTSGKGNTGELFF
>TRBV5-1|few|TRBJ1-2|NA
TGCGCCAGCAGCCTGGTGGCCAAAGGGAATGAGGGCTACACCTTC
CASSLVAKGNEGYTF
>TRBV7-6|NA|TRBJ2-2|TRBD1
TGTGCCAGCAGCCCCGGACAGGGGAACACCGGGGAGCTGTTTTTT
CASSPGQGNTGELFF
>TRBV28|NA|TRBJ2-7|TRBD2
TGTGCCAGCAGTGTTCTGCGGGAGGGTGGCTACGAGCAGTACTTC
CASSVLREGGYEQYF
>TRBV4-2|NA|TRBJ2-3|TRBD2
TGTGCCGGCAGCCAGGCTAGCGGAGGGGCATTAGATACGCAGTATTTT
CAGSQASGGALDTQYF
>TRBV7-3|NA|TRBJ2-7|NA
TGTGCCAGCAGCCCAAGCGAGCAGTACTTC
CASSPSEQYF
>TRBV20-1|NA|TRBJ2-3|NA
TGCAGTGTACCCTCGCATGTTATGGATACGCAGTATTTT
CSVPSHVMDTQYF
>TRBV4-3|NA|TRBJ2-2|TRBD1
TGCGCCAGCAGCCCCGGGACAGGGGTCACCGGGGAGCTGTTTTTT
CASSPGTGVTGELFF
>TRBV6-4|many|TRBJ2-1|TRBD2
TGTGCCAGCAGTGACTCGACTAGCGGAGGGGCTGAGCAGTTCTTC
CASSDSTSGGAEQFF
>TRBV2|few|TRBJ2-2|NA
TGTGCCAGCAGTGATAAATCCTGGAACACCGGGGAGCTGTTTTTT
CASSDKSWNTGELFF
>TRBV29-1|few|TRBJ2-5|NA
TGCAGCGTGGGGCTTAGGTACCAAGAGACCCAGTACTTC
CSVGLRYQETQYF
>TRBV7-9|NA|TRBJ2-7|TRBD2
TGTGCCAGCAGCTCCCTAGCGGGAGGGCCGACCTACGAGCAGTCCTTC
CASSSLAGGPTYEQSF
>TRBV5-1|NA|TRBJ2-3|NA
TGCGCCAGCAGCGGGGTCGCCACAGATACGCAGTATTTT
CASSGVATDTQYF
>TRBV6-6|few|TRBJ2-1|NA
TGTGCCAGCAGTTCAACACAATACAATGAGCAGTTCTTC
CASSSTQYNEQFF
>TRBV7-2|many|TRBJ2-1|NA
TGTGCCAGCAGCCCTCGATTGGAACAGTTCTTC
CASSPRLEQFF
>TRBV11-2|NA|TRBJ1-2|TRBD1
TGTGCCGGCAGCGTGACCGGGACAGGGGTTCCCTATGGCTACACCTTC
CAGSVTGTGVPYGYTF
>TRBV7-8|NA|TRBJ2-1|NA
TGTGCCAGCAGCCATAACCCCCGAGGCCTCTCCTACAATGAGCAGTTCTTC
CASSHNPRGLSYNEQFF
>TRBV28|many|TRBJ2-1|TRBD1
TGTGCCAGCAGTTTATTGGGACAGGGTGGCTACAATGAGCAGTTCTTC
CASSLLGQGGYNEQFF
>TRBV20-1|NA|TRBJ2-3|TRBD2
TGCAGTGCTATTCGGACTAGCGGAGGTCCCACAGATACGCAGTATTTT
CSAIRTSGGPTDTQYF
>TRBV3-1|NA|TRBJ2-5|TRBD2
TGTGCCAGCAGCCAAGCACCTACTAGCGGAGAAGAGACCCAGTACTTC
CASSQAPTSGEETQYF
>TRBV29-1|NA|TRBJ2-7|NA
TGCAGCGTGGGGAGGACCGGCTACGAGCAGTACTTC
CSVGRTGYEQYF
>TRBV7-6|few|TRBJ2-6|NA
TGTGCCAGCAGCTTGCGCTCTGGGGCCAACGTCCTGACTTTC
CASSLRSGANVLTF
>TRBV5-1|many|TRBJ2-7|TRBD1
TGCGCCAGCAGCTTGAGACAGGGGGCACCCTACGAGCAGTACTTC
CASSLRQGAPYEQYF
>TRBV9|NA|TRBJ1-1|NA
TGTGCCAGCAGCGTAATGGACGGGACTGAAGCTTTCTTT
CASSVMDGTEAFF
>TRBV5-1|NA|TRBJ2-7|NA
TGCGCCAGCGGATCAGGGGGGGGGTCCTACGAGCAGTACTTC
CASGSGGGSYEQYF
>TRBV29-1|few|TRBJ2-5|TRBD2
TGCAGCGTAAATCCTAGCGGAGGGGAGACCCAGTACTTC
CSVNPSGGETQYF
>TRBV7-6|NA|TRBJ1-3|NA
TGTGCCAGCAGCTTAGAAGGCGGATACTCTGGAAACACCATATATTTT
CASSLEGGYSGNTIYF
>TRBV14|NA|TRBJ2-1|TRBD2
TGTGCCAGCAGCGTTTTACTAGCGGACTCCTACAATGAGCAGTTCTTC
CASSVLLADSYNEQFF
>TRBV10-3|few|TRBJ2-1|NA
TGTGCCATCAGTGTACTGAGCGGAGGGGCACGAAATGAGCAGTTCTTC
CAISVLSGGARNEQFF
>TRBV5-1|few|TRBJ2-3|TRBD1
TGCGCCAGCAGCCCTGGACAGGGCACAGATACGCAGTATTTT
CASSPGQGTDTQYF
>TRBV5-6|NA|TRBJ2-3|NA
TGTGCCAGCAGCTTTGGCTCCGGAGATACGCAGTATTTT
CASSFGSGDTQYF
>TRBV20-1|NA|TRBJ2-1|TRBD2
TGCAGTGCTACCTCGAGCGGGGGGAGTTACAATGAGCAGTTCTTC
CSATSSGGSYNEQFF
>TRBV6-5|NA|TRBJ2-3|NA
TGTGCCAGCAGTTACTCGAAGGCGCGGGGCACAGATACGCAGTATTTT
CASSYSKARGTDTQYF
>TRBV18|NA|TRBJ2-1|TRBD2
TGTGCCAGCTCACAGCGGGAGGGTAATGAGCAGTTCTTC
CASSQREGNEQFF
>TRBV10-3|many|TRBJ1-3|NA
TGTGCCACCCAAGAAAACACCATATATTTT
CATQENTIYF
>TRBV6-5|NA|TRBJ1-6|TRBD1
TGTGCCAGCAGTTCAAAGACAGGGGGAGTTTCCTATAATTCACCCCTCCACTTT
CASSSKTGGVSYNSPLHF
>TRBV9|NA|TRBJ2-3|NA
TGTGCCAGCAGCGTAGGCAGCGGAAGCACAGATACGCAGTATTTT
CASSVGSGSTDTQYF
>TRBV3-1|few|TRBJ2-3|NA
TGTGCCAGCAGCCAAGATCCGGGGGCGGGTGATCAGACGCAGTATTTT
CASSQDPGAGDQTQYF
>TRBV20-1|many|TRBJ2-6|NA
TGCAGTGCTAGAGCTCGGAGGGGCACTAGCTCTGGGGCCAACGTCCTGACTTTC
CSARARRGTSSGANVLTF
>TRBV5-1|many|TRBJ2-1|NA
TGCGCCAGCAGCTTCGGGGGCAGGGAGCAGTTCTTC
CASSFGGREQFF
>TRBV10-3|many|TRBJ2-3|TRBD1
TGTGCCGCCCAGGGGGCCGGCACAGATACGCAGTATTTT
CAAQGAGTDTQYF
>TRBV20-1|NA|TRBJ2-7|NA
TGCAGTGCTTCCCCGGCCTGGGCCGACGAGCAGTCCTTC
CSASPAWADEQSF
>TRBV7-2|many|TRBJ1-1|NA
TGTGCCAGCAGCGCGACCGGGACGCAGCTGAACACTGAAGCTTTCTTT
CASSATGTQLNTEAFF
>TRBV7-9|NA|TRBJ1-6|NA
TGTGCCAGCAGCTTAGGGACATCTTCACCCCTCCACTTT
CASSLGTSSPLHF
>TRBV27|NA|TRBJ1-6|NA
TGTGCCAGCAGTTTAGACGCAGGGGTGAATTCACCCCTCCACTTT
CASSLDAGVNSPLHF